This T cell receptor beta chain was recorded in a study of blood T cell repertoires in COVID-19. Study at large: Material from acute and convalescent COVID-19 was sourced from the United States, Italy and Spain. PBMCs, B-cell-depleted T cells, or T cells provided the cDNA or gDNA that made up the material.

The ends were cut back, 4 bases at V and 6 bases at J, with 18 bases in the middle. The germline V gene encodes CDR1 GTSNPN and CDR2 SVGIG (reference sequence). The CDR3 spans 14 residues. In the authors' methods: Amplification of reference gene primers was used by the study to estimate nucleated cell counts. TCRdb's table, derived via immunoSEQ multiplex PCR, lists solely in-frame clones and lacks some. The DNA gave D and trimming, while V, J and clone size come from that table. The profile covers about 110,000 clones, with approximately 85% appearing a single time and around 2.2% taken by the ten largest.

Material for sequencing was peripheral blood. This rearrangement joins TRBV30 to TRBJ1-2, with D perhaps TRBD1 (6 bases). This sequence was found in a human donor in a cohort sampled during active COVID-19. CDR3 bases: TGTGCCTGGACCGTGAAGATTACAGGGCATGGCTACACCTTC. Translated: CAWTVKITGHGYTF.